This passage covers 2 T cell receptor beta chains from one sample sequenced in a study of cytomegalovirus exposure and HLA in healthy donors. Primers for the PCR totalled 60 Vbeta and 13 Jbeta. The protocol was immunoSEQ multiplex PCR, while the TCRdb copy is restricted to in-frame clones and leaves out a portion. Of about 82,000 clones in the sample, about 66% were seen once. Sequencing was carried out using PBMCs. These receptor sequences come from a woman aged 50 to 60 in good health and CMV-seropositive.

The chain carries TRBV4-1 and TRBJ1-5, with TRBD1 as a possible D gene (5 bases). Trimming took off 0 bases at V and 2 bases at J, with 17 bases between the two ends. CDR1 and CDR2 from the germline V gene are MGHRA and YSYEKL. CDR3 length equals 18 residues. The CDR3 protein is CASSQDEYVARGNQPQHF. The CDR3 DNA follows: TGCGCCAGCAGCCAAGATGAGTATGTCGCCAGGGGCAATCAGCCCCAGCATTTT.

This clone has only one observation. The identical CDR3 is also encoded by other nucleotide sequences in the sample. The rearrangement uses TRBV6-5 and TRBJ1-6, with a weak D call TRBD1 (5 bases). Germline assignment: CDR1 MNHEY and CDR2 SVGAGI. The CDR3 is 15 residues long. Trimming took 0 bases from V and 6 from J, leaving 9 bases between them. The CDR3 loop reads CASSYSQGFNSPLHF. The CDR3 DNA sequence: TGTGCCAGCAGTTACTCGCAGGGCTTTAATTCACCCCTCCACTTT.